The 12 T cell receptor beta chains reported below all come from one sample, sequenced in a study of blood T cell repertoires in COVID-19. Sequencing used immunoSEQ multiplex PCR; TCRdb keeps in-frame clones, though not all of them. Altogether more than 95,000 clones are present, around four fifths being singletons, with the ten largest covering approximately 12%. The sequenced sample consisted of peripheral blood. Receptor source: a man aged 55 to 70 with acute or convalescent COVID-19.

V gene TRBV28 combines with J gene TRBJ2-1; 12 positions agree with TRBD2. The CDR3 loop spans 17 amino acids. V shed 2 bases, J shed 5 bases, and the junction held 7 bases outside the gene matches. Per the germline V gene, CDR1 is MDHEN and CDR2 is SYDVKM. The CDR3 nucleotides read TGTGCCAGCAGTTTAGCCATGACTAGCGGGAGTGACAATGAGCAGTTCTTC. Translating gives CASSLAMTSGSDNEQFF.

This clone was seen more than once but under ten times. This sequence joins TRBV7-3 and TRBJ2-7, with a weak D call TRBD1 (5 bases). Trimming removed 5 bases at V and 4 bases at J, with 12 bases between. The CDR3 is 13 amino acids. CDR1 is SGHTA, CDR2 FQGTGA, per germline. The CDR3 DNA reads TGTGCCAGCAGCGGAGCGTCAGGGTACGAGCAGTACTTC. This codes for CASSGASGYEQYF.

V is TRBV5-1 and J is TRBJ1-1; perhaps TRBD1 as D (5 bases). Germline V lookup: CDR1 SGHRS, CDR2 YFSETQ. The CDR3 extends over 14 amino acids. V dropped 6 bases and J dropped 0 bases, with 12 bases sitting between them. The CDR3 loop is CASKQANMNTEAFF. CDR3 nucleotides: TGCGCCAGCAAACAGGCCAACATGAACACTGAAGCTTTCTTT.

The chain joins TRBV23-1 to TRBJ2-1; 11 bases line up with TRBD2. TRBV23-1 is an ORF, and what it does is uncertain. After removal of 0 bases from V and 9 bases from J, the junction contained 10 bases not matched to a gene. The CDR3 is 17 residues long. The CDR3 spells CASSQSQLGLAGGEQFF. In DNA, the CDR3 is TGCGCCAGCAGTCAATCCCAACTGGGGCTAGCGGGAGGTGAGCAGTTCTTC.

The chain uses TRBV2 and TRBJ1-1; the match to TRBD1 covers 7 bases. The CDR3 length is 14 residues. Germline lookup yields CDR1 SNHLY and CDR2 FYNNEI. With 4 bases clipped from V and 4 bases from J, the junction kept 6 bases outside the gene matches. The CDR3 sequence: CASSAGTVVTEAFF. DNA of the CDR3: TGTGCCAGCAGTGCCGGGACAGTAGTCACTGAAGCTTTCTTT.

The rearrangement joins TRBV28 to TRBJ1-2; possibly TRBD1 for D (6 bases). The CDR3 totals 13 residues. V was cut by 9 bases and J by 4 bases, with 15 bases left in between. Germline V gene sequence: CDR1 MDHEN, CDR2 SYDVKM. The CDR3 reads CASLGGGPYGYTF. In DNA, the CDR3 is TGTGCCAGTTTAGGGGGGGGCCCCTATGGCTACACCTTC.

The rearrangement uses TRBV28 and TRBJ2-1; 10 nucleotides line up with TRBD2. Trimming cost V 5 bases and J 7 bases; bases outside gene matches: 8. This CDR3 is 15 amino acids long. Germline V gene lookup returns CDR1 MDHEN and CDR2 SYDVKM. CDR3 nucleotide sequence: TGTGCCAGCAGTCCCCCTAGCGGGAGTGGAAATGAGCAGTTCTTC. This encodes CASSPPSGSGNEQFF.

The CDR3 loop reads CASSGLAGFQETQYF. CDR3 nucleotide sequence: TGTGCCAGCAGTGGACTAGCGGGGTTCCAAGAGACCCAGTACTTC. The rearrangement links TRBV2 to TRBJ2-5; 11 nucleotides line up with TRBD2. The germline gives CDR1 SNHLY, CDR2 FYNNEI. The CDR3 contains 15 residues. Unmatched junction bases numbered 2, after V lost 4 bases and J lost 1 base.

V and J are TRBV7-2 and TRBJ2-7, with D possibly being TRBD1 (5 bases). This CDR3 has 14 residues. Germline CDR1 reads SGHTA; CDR2 reads FQGNSA. The V end lost 2 bases, the J end lost 4 bases, and 12 bases lay between the germline ends. In nucleotides, the CDR3 is TGTGCCAGCAGCTTATACCAGGGCCAATACGAGCAGTACTTC. The encoded protein is CASSLYQGQYEQYF.

This rearrangement joins TRBV28 to TRBJ1-2, with TRBD1 identical over 7 bases. V was clipped by 6 bases and J by 4 bases; unmatched bases: 8. This CDR3 region has 14 residues. Germline V lookup: CDR1 MDHEN, CDR2 SYDVKM. The CDR3: CASSPGTAAYGYTF. The CDR3 DNA follows: TGTGCCAGCAGCCCAGGGACAGCCGCCTATGGCTACACCTTC.

The chain links TRBV2 to TRBJ1-5; the D is unclear. This CDR3 region has 13 residues. Trimming left V 0 bases short and J 6 bases short, with 6 bases between. Germline V gene data show CDR1 as SNHLY and CDR2 as FYNNEI. CDR3 sequence reads: CASSEARSQPQHF. Written as DNA, the CDR3 is TGTGCCAGCAGTGAAGCGCGGAGTCAGCCCCAGCATTTT.

The CDR3: CASSAPGQGPSYEQYF. CDR3 coding DNA: TGTGCCAGCAGTGCACCGGGACAGGGGCCCTCCTACGAGCAGTACTTC. J is TRBJ2-7 and V is TRBV28, with 10 bases lining up with TRBD1. The germline V gene encodes CDR1 MDHEN and CDR2 SYDVKM. The CDR3 runs 16 residues. The V gene end was trimmed by 5 bases and the J gene end by 0 bases; junction bases not matched to a gene: 7.